This T cell receptor (beta chain) came from a study of T cell responses to AZD1222 COVID-19 vaccine. Notes on this clone: Its antigen is still unknown.

The study's findings and limits: At study baseline, merely about 6 AZD1222 recipients were seropositive. Repertoire collection took place solely once the T cell response had peaked. Unmutated variant regions are reportedly targeted by nearly half of spike-specific TCRs. Clonal diversity was possibly underestimated; the donors were predominantly white British and more often female.

Repertoires were generated with immunoSEQ multiplex PCR, while TCRdb's copy carries only in-frame clones and drops some. The sample lists about 130,000 clones; just over 85% were seen once. The germline gives CDR1 DFQATT, CDR2 SNEGSKA (reference sequence). Losses at the gene ends were 3 bases for V and 9 bases for J; bases not matched to a gene: 22. The CDR3 spans 18 residues. V gene TRBV20-1 combines with J gene TRBJ2-1, with 8 nucleotides matching TRBD2. The specimen was peripheral blood, collected on day 0 of AZD1222 vaccination. The source of this sequence is an adult in good health. In DNA, the CDR3 is TGCAGTGCTAGTCCCAGCGGGGGAGCACTTTCCTGGACACCTGAGCAGTTCTTC. The encoded protein is CSASPSGGALSWTPEQFF.